The source of this T cell receptor beta chain is a study of vaccination and CD4 T cells after COVID-19. The Oncomine TCR Beta short-read assay generated sequence data from the DNA of cultured CD4+ T cells. TCRdb reanalysed the PCR reads using MiXCR and keeps one entry per CDR3 protein. The sample lists 7,000 to 8,500 distinct CDR3 sequences, approximately 60% seen once, with about 30% in the top ten. As to this clonotype: What it binds is unknown.

Treatment described: roughly 10-day PBMC culture with coronavirus spike peptide pools or control peptides (ViraFEST assay). The CDR3 is 15 amino acids. The V and J ends lost 6 bases and 4 bases respectively, with 13 bases between them. Germline V gene data show CDR1 as MNHEY and CDR2 as SMNVEV (reference sequence). Sequencing input: CD4+ T cells from blood, cultured in vitro. The clonotype comes from a human donor who had recovered from COVID-19. This chain connects TRBV27 to TRBJ1-6; TRBD1 might be the D (6 bases). The CDR3 sequence: CASRSLGAYNSPLHF. The CDR3 DNA reads as TGTGCCAGCAGATCCTTGGGGGCGTATAATTCACCCCTCCACTTT.